The 2 T cell receptor beta chains presented below share a single source sample, sequenced in a study of PD-1 blockade in classical Hodgkin lymphoma. Each patient's relapse followed autologous stem cell transplantation, and brentuximab vedotin exposure varied. Sequenced by immunoSEQ multiplex PCR; TCRdb stores in-frame clones only, minus some. Of 4,300 or so clones in the sample, around 71% are singletons; the top ten hold approximately 50%. The sample in question was peripheral blood mononuclear cells (PBMCs), obtained at baseline. The receptors derive from a human donor with classical Hodgkin lymphoma.

J is TRBJ1-1 and V is TRBV6-5, with D hard to call. This CDR3 is built from 13 residues. Trimming cost V 3 bases and J 3 bases, with 8 bases left between them. The germline V gene has CDR1 MNHEY and CDR2 SVGAGI. The CDR3 coding sequence is TGTGCCAGCAGTTATCCCAGCGACACTGAAGCTTTCTTT. It codes for CASSYPSDTEAFF.

J is TRBJ2-7 and V is TRBV30; 16 bases line up with TRBD2. The CDR3 loop spans 18 amino acids. V shed 2 bases, J shed 1 base, and the junction held 8 bases outside the gene matches. Germline-derived CDR1 and CDR2 are GTSNPN and SVGIG (reference sequence). The CDR3 sequence: CAWSPGTSGREPSYEQYF. The CDR3 region has the DNA TGTGCCTGGAGTCCCGGGACTAGCGGGAGGGAACCTTCCTACGAGCAGTACTTC.